The 17 T cell receptor beta chains reported below all come from one sample, sequenced in a study of regulatory T cells in long-lasting Graves disease. Time point indicated: newly diagnosed GD, antithyroid drugs for less than 3 months. From PBMCs, RNA was extracted and then used to make the TCR library. The TCR beta library used iRepertoire HTBI primers with Arm-PCR amplification of CDR3. TCRdb independently ran MiXCR on the multiplex PCR reads; one entry per CDR3 protein. The table shows 400,000 to 550,000 distinct CDR3 sequences, with 16% occurring only once. The same sample was also used in a study of T cells in Graves' hyperthyroidism and ophthalmopathy.

This specimen was peripheral blood mononuclear cells (PBMCs), taken at new diagnosis, from a patient treated with antithyroid drugs. The receptors were sampled from a woman in her 30s with Graves disease.

In this sample, this clonotype turned up a few times. This may be a read error, as it is one base from a much larger clone. The chain couples TRBV7-2 to TRBJ2-7, with D tentatively TRBD1 (6 bases). CDR3 length: 15 residues. The germline V gene encodes CDR1 SGHTA and CDR2 FQGNSA. CDR3 nucleotide sequence: TGTGCCAGCAGCTTAGCTTCTACAGGGAATTACGAGCTGTACTTC. It specifies CASSLASTGNYELYF.

Note on this clonotype: A much larger clone lies a single base off, so this may be a read error. The V call is TRBV12-3 or TRBV12-4, the J call TRBJ2-7; TRBD2 is a possible D gene (6 bases). The CDR3 has 14 residues. For the CDR3, the DNA is TGTGCCAGCAGTTCACTAGCAGAAAACTACGAGCAGTGCTTC. It encodes CASSSLAENYEQCF.

This clonotype was found a few times. The gene calls are TRBV28 and TRBJ2-1; TRBD1 might be the D (6 bases). Germline CDR1 reads MDHEN; CDR2 reads SYDVKM. The V end lost 11 bases, the J end lost 5 bases, and 16 bases lay between the germline ends. The CDR3 has 13 amino acids. For the CDR3, the DNA is TGTGCCGTCCCTTCCAGGGGTCACAATGAGCAGTTCTTC. The encoded protein is CAVPSRGHNEQFF.

Remarks on this clonotype: It is likely a read error, because the conserved phenylalanine at the end of the CDR3 is missing. The V gene is TRBV7-2, the J gene TRBJ2-5; no definite D call. Germline values: CDR1 SGHTA, CDR2 FQGNSA. This CDR3 is built from 14 residues. V was shortened by 5 bases and J by 0 bases, with 10 bases between the two germline ends. The CDR3 loop reads CASSPEMYQETQYL. In DNA, the CDR3 is TGTGCCAGCAGCCCCGAGATGTACCAAGAGACCCAGTACCTC.

This clonotype has at least ten counts. The rearrangement uses TRBV10-3 and TRBJ1-6; a weak D match, TRBD1 (5 bases). CDR3 size: 15 residues. The V gene lost 2 bases and the J gene lost 8 bases, with 13 bases spanning the gap. Per germline, CDR1 ENHRY and CDR2 SYGVKD. The CDR3 sequence is CAISEQGKGHSPLHF. DNA for the CDR3: TGTGCCATCAGTGAGCAGGGTAAAGGGCATTCACCCCTCCACTTT.

This clonotype was detected many times. J is TRBJ2-3 and V is TRBV27; 8 bases match TRBD2. Trimming cost V 5 bases and J 5 bases; bases outside gene matches: 12. CDR3 length: 16 amino acids. Germline V gene sequence: CDR1 MNHEY, CDR2 SMNVEV (reference sequence). CDR3 sequence reads: CASSKPGLEVGDTQYF. DNA of the CDR3: TGTGCCAGCAGTAAACCGGGACTAGAAGTAGGAGATACGCAGTATTTT.

The table lists this clonotype with a count of one. V usage is TRBV7-8 and J usage is TRBJ2-4; TRBD2 might be the D (5 bases). From germline, CDR1 is SGHVS and CDR2 FQNEAQ. Trimming pared 1 base from V and 1 base from J, leaving 14 bases between. This CDR3 spans 17 amino acids. In DNA, the CDR3 is TGTGCCAGCAGCTTAGGGGGTGGGAGAAGTGCCAAAAACATTCAGTACTTC. It yields the protein CASSLGGGRSAKNIQYF. Complete variable domain (other parts from reference TRBV7-8 and TRBJ2-4): GAGVSQSPRYKVAKRGQDVALRCDPISGHVSLFWYQQALGQGPEFLTYFQNEAQLDKSGLPSDRFFAERPEGSVSTLKIQRTQQEDSAVYLCASSLGGGRSAKNIQYFGAGTRLSVL.

This chain connects TRBV6-1 to TRBJ1-5; D unclear. This CDR3 is built from 14 residues. V was pared by 1 base and J by 3 bases, with 7 bases between. CDR1 and CDR2 from the germline V gene are MNHNS and SASEGT. The CDR3 DNA is TGTGCCAGCAGTGAAGGGGGAGCCAATCAGCCCCAGCATTTT. It is translated as CASSEGGANQPQHF.

The chain uses TRBV6-2 or TRBV6-3 and TRBJ2-3; 9 bases are shared with TRBD2. V was clipped by 8 bases and J by 4 bases; unmatched bases: 10. CDR3 length equals 15 residues. Germline-derived CDR1 and CDR2 are MNHEY and SVGEGT. DNA for the CDR3: TGTGCCAGCCCGACTGTAGCGGGAGCGGCAGATACGCAGTATTTT. This encodes CASPTVAGAADTQYF.

This clonotype was recorded only once. The chain employs TRBV11-2 and TRBJ2-2; D not certain. Trimming took 6 bases from V and 3 from J, leaving 11 bases between them. CDR1 SGHAT and CDR2 FQNNGV come from the germline V gene. The CDR3 contains 14 residues. The CDR3 sequence: CASRPRAYTGELFF. DNA for the CDR3: TGTGCCAGCAGACCACGGGCCTACACCGGGGAGCTGTTTTTT.

Ten or more counts support this clonotype. The chain carries TRBV11-2 and TRBJ2-7; 9 bases align to TRBD2. The ends lost 3 bases at V and 4 bases at J; junction bases unmatched: 7. Germline-derived CDR1 and CDR2 are SGHAT and FQNNGV. The CDR3 is made up of 15 amino acids. The CDR3 DNA reads TGTGCCAGCAGCTTTTTTAGCGGGAGTGGGTACGAGCAGTACTTC. Its protein is CASSFFSGSGYEQYF.

Remarks on this clonotype: A much larger clone lies a single base off, so this may be a read error. The chain recombines TRBV5-4 with TRBJ1-1, with D possibly matching TRBD1 (5 bases). Trimming removed 1 base at V and 1 base at J, with 8 bases between. This CDR3 has 14 residues. CDR1 is SGHNT and CDR2 is YYREEE in the germline V gene (reference sequence). The CDR3 region is CASSLWGGNTEAFF. DNA of the CDR3: TGTGCCAGCAGCTTGTGGGGGGGGAACACTGAAGCTTTCTTT. The full variable domain, rest sourced from reference TRBV5-4 and TRBJ1-1, is ETGVTQSPTHLIKTRGQQVTLRCSSQSGHNTVSWYQQALGQGPQFIFQYYREEENGRGNFPPRFSGLQFPNYSSELNVNALELDDSALYLCASSLWGGNTEAFFGQGTRLTVV.

The rearrangement joins TRBV20-1 to TRBJ2-7; TRBD1 agrees at 10 bases. V lost 2 bases to trimming and J lost 1 base; unmatched junction nucleotides: 5. The CDR3 loop spans 15 amino acids. The V gene's germline CDR1 is DFQATT and CDR2 SNEGSKA (reference sequence). The CDR3 coding sequence is TGCAGTGCTAGAAGCAGGACAGGGGGTTCCTACGAGCAGTACTTC. Translation: CSARSRTGGSYEQYF.

This clonotype was seen at least ten times. V usage is TRBV6-1 and J usage is TRBJ2-7, with a possible D match to TRBD2 (5 bases). The CDR3 has 14 residues. Trimming cost V 6 bases and J 5 bases, with 17 bases left between them. Germline V lookup: CDR1 MNHNS, CDR2 SASEGT. CDR3 residues: CASRPSFAEDEQYF. The DNA for the CDR3 is TGTGCCAGCAGACCGTCGTTTGCGGAGGACGAGCAGTACTTC.

This clonotype came up many times. V and J are TRBV12-3 or TRBV12-4 and TRBJ1-2; D is unclear. V was trimmed by 5 bases and J by 3 bases, leaving 16 bases between them. The CDR3 runs to 15 residues. CDR3 loop: CASSPRRRTDYGYTF. The CDR3 bases are TGTGCCAGCAGTCCCCGAAGGAGGACCGACTATGGCTACACCTTC.

This clonotype was seen more than once but under ten times. This sequence joins TRBV4-1 and TRBJ2-5; D is unclear. There are 16 residues in the CDR3. Germline loops: CDR1 MGHRA, CDR2 YSYEKL. V lost 3 bases, J lost 1 base, and 15 bases lay in between. This CDR3 reads CASSQGSQRRQETQYF. Here the CDR3 DNA reads TGCGCCAGCAGCCAGGGGTCACAGAGACGCCAAGAGACCCAGTACTTC.

This clonotype has ten or more counts. J is TRBJ2-3 and V is TRBV6-2 or TRBV6-3; 9 nucleotides align to TRBD2. J gave up 8 bases and V 5 bases, and 8 bases lay outside the gene matches. In germline, CDR1 is MNHEY, CDR2 SVGEGT. The CDR3 has 14 residues. The CDR3 is CASSRRDSGSTQYF. The CDR3 coding sequence is TGTGCCAGCAGTCGCAGAGATAGCGGGAGTACGCAGTATTTT.